These T cell receptor beta chains were read from a single sample in a study of shared clonotypes between healthy human individuals. TCRdb's table, derived via immunoSEQ multiplex PCR, lists solely in-frame clones and lacks some. The data show 300,000 to 400,000 clones, around two thirds seen once. The specimen was memory CD4+ T cells sorted from blood. Receptors originate from a man aged 25-40 years in good health. Each CDR3 is given with its conserved first and last residue. Fields, in order: V gene, clone size, J gene, D gene, CDR3 protein, CDR3 DNA. A D gene is named only where the DNA matches it firmly. Size tells how often a clone was seen (once, few, many) or the class of an expanded clone, and some rows leave it out.

V: TRBV10-3
size: .
J: TRBJ2-2
D: TRBD2
CDR3: CAISETSGSGRGTGELFF
DNA: TGTGCCATCAGTGAGACTAGCGGGAGCGGAAGGGGTACCGGGGAGCTGTTTTTT

V: TRBV6-5
size: once
J: TRBJ2-3
D: .
CDR3: CASRRAGEGTDTQYF
DNA: TGTGCCAGCAGGAGGGCAGGGGAGGGCACAGATACGCAGTATTTT

V: TRBV4-3
size: once
J: TRBJ2-1
D: .
CDR3: CASSQDPPALGYSAYNEQFF
DNA: TGCGCCAGCAGCCAAGATCCGCCAGCCCTGGGATATAGCGCCTACAATGAGCAGTTCTTC

V: TRBV30
size: few
J: TRBJ1-5
D: TRBD1
CDR3: CAWQGTGAIQPQHF
DNA: TGTGCCTGGCAGGGGACAGGGGCCATTCAGCCCCAGCATTTT

V: TRBV6-5
size: .
J: TRBJ1-2
D: TRBD1
CDR3: CASSVQGAYYGYTF
DNA: TGTGCCAGCAGTGTACAGGGGGCCTACTATGGCTACACCTTC

V: TRBV28
size: once
J: TRBJ1-1
D: .
CDR3: CASTLGPLSPRTEAFF
DNA: TGTGCCAGCACCCTTGGTCCACTTAGCCCGCGGACTGAAGCTTTCTTT

V: TRBV5-1
size: .
J: TRBJ2-7
D: TRBD2
CDR3: CASSLGLAGDKGEQYF
DNA: TGCGCCAGCAGCTTGGGACTAGCGGGAGATAAAGGCGAGCAGTACTTC

V: TRBV28
size: .
J: TRBJ2-7
D: .
CDR3: CASSFLNSYEQYF
DNA: TGTGCCAGCAGTTTCCTTAACTCCTACGAGCAGTACTTC

V: TRBV7-9
size: .
J: TRBJ2-7
D: TRBD1
CDR3: CASSSSGVQTGGSSYEQYF
DNA: TGTGCCAGCAGCTCCTCCGGCGTTCAGACAGGGGGCAGCTCCTACGAGCAGTACTTC

V: TRBV28
size: .
J: TRBJ2-7
D: .
CDR3: CASSLVRTTYEQYF
DNA: TGTGCCAGCAGTTTAGTGCGGACAACCTACGAGCAGTACTTC

V: TRBV5-6
size: .
J: TRBJ2-4
D: .
CDR3: CASSLVSGSPAPENIQYF
DNA: TGTGCCAGCAGCTTGGTTTCGGGCTCTCCCGCTCCGGAAAACATTCAGTACTTC

V: TRBV2
size: .
J: TRBJ1-5
D: .
CDR3: CASSAEGLVPQHF
DNA: TGTGCCAGCAGTGCTGAGGGACTTGTTCCCCAGCATTTT

V: TRBV7-3
size: .
J: TRBJ2-7
D: TRBD1
CDR3: CASSLWTGGSYEQYF
DNA: TGTGCCAGCAGCTTATGGACAGGGGGCTCCTACGAGCAGTACTTC

V: TRBV5-1
size: .
J: TRBJ1-1
D: TRBD1
CDR3: CASSLDRGEAFF
DNA: TGCGCCAGCAGCCTGGACAGGGGTGAAGCTTTCTTT

V: TRBV9
size: once
J: TRBJ1-5
D: .
CDR3: CASSVAVGYGQPQHF
DNA: TGTGCCAGCAGCGTAGCTGTTGGGTACGGGCAGCCCCAGCATTTT

V: TRBV2
size: .
J: TRBJ2-2
D: TRBD2
CDR3: CASTSGMGELFF
DNA: TGTGCCAGCACCAGCGGGATGGGGGAGCTGTTTTTT

V: TRBV7-2
size: .
J: TRBJ2-5
D: .
CDR3: CASSLLGTHQETQYF
DNA: TGTGCCAGCAGCCTACTCGGGACTCACCAAGAGACCCAGTACTTC

V: TRBV25-1
size: .
J: TRBJ2-5
D: .
CDR3: CASSAPSPSQTQYF
DNA: TGTGCCAGCAGTGCCCCTAGCCCGAGTCAGACCCAGTACTTC

V: TRBV7-9
size: .
J: TRBJ1-4
D: .
CDR3: CASSLRGGRLTNEKLFF
DNA: TGTGCCAGCAGCTTAAGAGGGGGGCGTCTAACTAATGAAAAACTGTTTTTT

V: TRBV28
size: .
J: TRBJ1-2
D: .
CDR3: CASASDQGPGGYGYTF
DNA: TGTGCCAGCGCTAGCGACCAGGGGCCGGGAGGCTATGGCTACACCTTC

V: TRBV11-3
size: few
J: TRBJ2-5
D: .
CDR3: CASSLGEAGGTQYF
DNA: TGTGCCAGCAGCTTAGGGGAAGCTGGGGGGACCCAGTACTTC

V: TRBV5-1
size: once
J: TRBJ2-2
D: TRBD1
CDR3: CASSLYTGGAAGELFF
DNA: TGCGCCAGCAGCTTGTATACAGGGGGCGCGGCCGGGGAGCTGTTTTTT

V: TRBV5-6
size: .
J: TRBJ2-4
D: .
CDR3: CASSLGPTVSKNIQYF
DNA: TGTGCCAGCAGCTTGGGTCCGACAGTTAGCAAAAACATTCAGTACTTC

V: TRBV11-2
size: .
J: TRBJ2-3
D: TRBD2
CDR3: CASSLTGFVAGGTDTQYF
DNA: TGTGCCAGCAGCTTAACGGGTTTTGTGGCGGGAGGCACAGATACGCAGTATTTT

V: TRBV19
size: .
J: TRBJ2-7
D: .
CDR3: CASSMAHNYEQYF
DNA: TGTGCCAGTAGTATGGCACATAACTACGAGCAGTACTTC

V: TRBV5-1
size: .
J: TRBJ2-3
D: TRBD2
CDR3: CASSSTSGRSTDTQYF
DNA: TGCGCCAGCAGCTCGACTAGCGGGAGGAGTACAGATACGCAGTATTTT